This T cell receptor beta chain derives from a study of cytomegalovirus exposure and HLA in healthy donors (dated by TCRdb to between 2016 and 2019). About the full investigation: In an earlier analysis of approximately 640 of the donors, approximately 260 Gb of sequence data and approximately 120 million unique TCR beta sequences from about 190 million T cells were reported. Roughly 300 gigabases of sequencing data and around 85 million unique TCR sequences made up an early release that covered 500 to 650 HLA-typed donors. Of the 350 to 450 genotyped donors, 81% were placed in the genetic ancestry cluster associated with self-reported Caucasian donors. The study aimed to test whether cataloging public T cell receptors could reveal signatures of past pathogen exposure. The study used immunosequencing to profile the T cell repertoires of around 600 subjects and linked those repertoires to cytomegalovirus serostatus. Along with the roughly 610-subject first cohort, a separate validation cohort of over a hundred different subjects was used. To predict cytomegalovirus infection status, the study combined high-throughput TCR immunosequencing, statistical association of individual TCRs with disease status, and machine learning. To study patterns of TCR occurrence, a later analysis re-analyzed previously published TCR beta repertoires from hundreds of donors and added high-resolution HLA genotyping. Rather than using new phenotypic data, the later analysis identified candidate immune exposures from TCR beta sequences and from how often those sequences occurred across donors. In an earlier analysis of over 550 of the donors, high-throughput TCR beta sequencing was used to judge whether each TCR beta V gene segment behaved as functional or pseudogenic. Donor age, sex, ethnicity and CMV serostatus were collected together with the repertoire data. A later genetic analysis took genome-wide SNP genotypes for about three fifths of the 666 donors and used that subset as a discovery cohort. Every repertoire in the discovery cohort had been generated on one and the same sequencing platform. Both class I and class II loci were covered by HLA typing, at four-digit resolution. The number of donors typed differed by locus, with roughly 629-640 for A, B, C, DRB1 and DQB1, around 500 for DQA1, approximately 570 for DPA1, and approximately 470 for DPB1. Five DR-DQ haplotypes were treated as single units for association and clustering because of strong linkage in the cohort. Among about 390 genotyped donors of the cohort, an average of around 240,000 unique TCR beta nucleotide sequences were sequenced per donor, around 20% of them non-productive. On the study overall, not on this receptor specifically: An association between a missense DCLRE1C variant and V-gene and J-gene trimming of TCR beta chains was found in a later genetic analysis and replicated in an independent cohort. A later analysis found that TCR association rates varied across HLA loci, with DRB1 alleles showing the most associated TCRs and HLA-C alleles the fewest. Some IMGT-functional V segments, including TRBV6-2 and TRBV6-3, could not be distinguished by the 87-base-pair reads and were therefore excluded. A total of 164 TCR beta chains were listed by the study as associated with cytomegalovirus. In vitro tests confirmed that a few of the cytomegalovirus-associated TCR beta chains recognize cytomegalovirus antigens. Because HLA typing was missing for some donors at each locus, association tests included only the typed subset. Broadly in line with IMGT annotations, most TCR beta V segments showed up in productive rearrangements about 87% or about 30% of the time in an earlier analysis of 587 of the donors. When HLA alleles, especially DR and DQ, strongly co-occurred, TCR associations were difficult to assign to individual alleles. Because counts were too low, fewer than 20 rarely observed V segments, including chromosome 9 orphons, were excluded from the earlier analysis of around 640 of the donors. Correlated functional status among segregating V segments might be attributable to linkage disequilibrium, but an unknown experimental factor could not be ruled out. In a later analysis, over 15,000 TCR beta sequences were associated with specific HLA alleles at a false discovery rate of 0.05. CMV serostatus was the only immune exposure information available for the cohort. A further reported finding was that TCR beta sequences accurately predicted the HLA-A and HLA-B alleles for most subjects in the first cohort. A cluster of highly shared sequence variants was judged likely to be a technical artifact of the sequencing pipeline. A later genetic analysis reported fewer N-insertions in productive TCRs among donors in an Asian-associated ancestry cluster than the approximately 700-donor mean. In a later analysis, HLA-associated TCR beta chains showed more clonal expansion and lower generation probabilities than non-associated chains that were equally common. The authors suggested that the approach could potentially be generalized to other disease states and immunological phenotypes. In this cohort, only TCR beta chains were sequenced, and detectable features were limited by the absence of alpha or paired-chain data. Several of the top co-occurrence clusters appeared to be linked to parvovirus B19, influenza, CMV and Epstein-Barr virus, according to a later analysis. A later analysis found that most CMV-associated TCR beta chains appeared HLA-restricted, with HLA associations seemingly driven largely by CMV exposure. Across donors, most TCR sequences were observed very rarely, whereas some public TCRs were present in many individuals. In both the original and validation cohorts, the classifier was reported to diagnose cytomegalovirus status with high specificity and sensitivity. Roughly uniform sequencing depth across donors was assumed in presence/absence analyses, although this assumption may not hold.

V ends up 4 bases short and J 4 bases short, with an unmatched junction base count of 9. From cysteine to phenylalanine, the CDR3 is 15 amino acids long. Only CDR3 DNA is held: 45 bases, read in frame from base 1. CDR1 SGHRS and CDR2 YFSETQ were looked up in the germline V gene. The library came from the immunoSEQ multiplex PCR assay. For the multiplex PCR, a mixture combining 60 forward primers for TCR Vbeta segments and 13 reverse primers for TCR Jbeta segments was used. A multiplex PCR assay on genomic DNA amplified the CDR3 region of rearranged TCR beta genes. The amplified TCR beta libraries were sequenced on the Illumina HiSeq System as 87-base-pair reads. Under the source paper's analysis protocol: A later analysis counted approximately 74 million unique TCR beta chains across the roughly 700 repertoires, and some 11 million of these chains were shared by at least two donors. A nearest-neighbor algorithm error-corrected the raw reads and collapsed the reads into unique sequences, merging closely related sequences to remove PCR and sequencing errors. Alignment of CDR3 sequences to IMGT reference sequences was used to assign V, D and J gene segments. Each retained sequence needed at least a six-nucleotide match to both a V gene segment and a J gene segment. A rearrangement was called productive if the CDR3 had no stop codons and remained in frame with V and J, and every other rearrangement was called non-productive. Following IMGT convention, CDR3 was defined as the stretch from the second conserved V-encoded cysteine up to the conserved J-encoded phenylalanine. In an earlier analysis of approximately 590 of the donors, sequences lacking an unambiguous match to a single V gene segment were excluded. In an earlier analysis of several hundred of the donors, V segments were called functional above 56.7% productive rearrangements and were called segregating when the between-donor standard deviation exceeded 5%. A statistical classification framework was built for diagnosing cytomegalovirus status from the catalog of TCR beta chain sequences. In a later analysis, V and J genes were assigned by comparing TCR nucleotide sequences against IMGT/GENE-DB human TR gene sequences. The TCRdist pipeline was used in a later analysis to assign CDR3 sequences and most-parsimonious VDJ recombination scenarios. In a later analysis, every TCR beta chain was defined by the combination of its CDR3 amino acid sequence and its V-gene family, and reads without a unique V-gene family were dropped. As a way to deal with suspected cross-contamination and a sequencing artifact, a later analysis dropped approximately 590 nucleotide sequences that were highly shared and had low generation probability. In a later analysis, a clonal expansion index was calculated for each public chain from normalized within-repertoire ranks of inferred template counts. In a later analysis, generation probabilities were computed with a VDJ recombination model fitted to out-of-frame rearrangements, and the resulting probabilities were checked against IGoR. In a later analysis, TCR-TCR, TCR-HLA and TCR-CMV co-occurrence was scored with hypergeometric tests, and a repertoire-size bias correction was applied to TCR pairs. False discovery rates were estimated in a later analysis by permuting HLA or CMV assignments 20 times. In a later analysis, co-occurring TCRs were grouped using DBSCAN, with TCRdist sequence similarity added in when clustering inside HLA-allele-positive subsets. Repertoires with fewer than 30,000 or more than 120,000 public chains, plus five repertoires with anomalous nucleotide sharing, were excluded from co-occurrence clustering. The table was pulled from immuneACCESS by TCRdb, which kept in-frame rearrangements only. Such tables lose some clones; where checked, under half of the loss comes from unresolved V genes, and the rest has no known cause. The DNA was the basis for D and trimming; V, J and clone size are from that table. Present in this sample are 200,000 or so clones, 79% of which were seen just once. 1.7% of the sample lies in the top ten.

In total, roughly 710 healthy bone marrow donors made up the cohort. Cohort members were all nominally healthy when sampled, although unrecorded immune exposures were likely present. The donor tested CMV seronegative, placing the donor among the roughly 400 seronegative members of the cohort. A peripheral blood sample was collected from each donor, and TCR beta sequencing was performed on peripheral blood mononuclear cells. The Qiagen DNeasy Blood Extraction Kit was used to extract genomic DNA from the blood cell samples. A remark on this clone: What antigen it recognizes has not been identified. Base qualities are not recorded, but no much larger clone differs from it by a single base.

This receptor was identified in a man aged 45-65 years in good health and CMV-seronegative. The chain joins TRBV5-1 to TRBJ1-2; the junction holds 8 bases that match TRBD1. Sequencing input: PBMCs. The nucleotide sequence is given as TGCGCCAGCAGCCCGGGACAGGACTTACTCTATGGCTACACCTTC. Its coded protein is CASSPGQDLLYGYTF.